This T cell receptor (beta chain) was captured in a study of somatic mutations in cytotoxic T cells in rheumatoid arthritis. Turning to the study itself: Sorting by flow gave nearly 100% purity for some V beta antibody-stained T-cell populations, including V beta1+ cells sequenced for TCRB.

Germline V gene lookup returns CDR1 SQVTM and CDR2 ANQGSEA. V lost 3 bases and J lost 3, with 12 bases in between. The CDR3 is 14 amino acids. Findings and limits, study-wide: The study found that the largest CD8+ clone exceeded 20% of CD8+ cells in about an eighth of the roughly 60 patients. The modest underrepresentation of TRBV07 observed in rheumatoid arthritis patients was not subjected to multiple-comparison adjustment. Just what the expanded CD8+ clones targeted, in terms of antigens, remained unknown.

The table came from immunoSEQ multiplex PCR; TCRdb's copy has only in-frame clones and leaves some out. The sample lists tens of thousands of clones; more than 80% were seen once. Concerning this clone: Its specificity is not known.

The TCR sequence derives from an adult with rheumatoid arthritis. The J gene is TRBJ1-5, the V gene TRBV29-1; D ambiguous. Sequencing input: CD8+ T cells sorted from blood. The CDR3 region is CSVDGQLDNQPQHF. The CDR3 DNA reads as TGCAGCGTTGACGGGCAGCTAGACAATCAGCCCCAGCATTTT.